A single count supports the clone carrying this TCR beta chain. Researchers sorted participants into cohorts using their self-reported clinical history. Sequenced by immunoSEQ multiplex PCR; TCRdb stores in-frame clones only, minus some. Counted here are 350,000 or so clones, 80% to 90% occurring once; the ten biggest clones make up approximately 4.4%. The sample comes from a study of blood T cell repertoires in COVID-19. Across the study: PBMCs, B-cell-depleted T cells, or T cells provided the cDNA or gDNA that made up the material.

The sample consisted of PBMCs or T cells enriched from blood (not recorded which). The clonotype originates from a woman between 35 and 50 years old with acute COVID-19.

CDR3 in DNA: TGTGCCAGCAGGGCAGGGGGCGCGTGGAGCAATCAGCCCCAGCATTTT. It specifies CASRAGGAWSNQPQHF. This chain uses TRBV5-8 with TRBJ1-5; the match to TRBD1 covers 8 bases. V shed 5 bases, J shed 1 base, and the junction held 8 bases outside the gene matches. CDR3 length: 16 amino acids. Per germline, CDR1 SGHTS and CDR2 YDEGEE.